The entry below describes one T cell receptor beta chain. Its antigen is still unknown. The CDR3 has 13 amino acids. Trimming removed 5 bases from V and 14 bases from J; junction bases left unmatched: 12. Germline CDR1 and CDR2: SGHVS and FQNEAQ. The data were taken from a study of T-cell memory formation after mild COVID-19. On the study more broadly: TCR clusters largely stayed donor specific. Study observations and caveats: The pre-infection memory compartment contained some responding clones, suggesting cross-reactive memory joined. Researchers report contracting CD4+ clones mostly in CM and EM, with CD8+ clones in EMRA.

The TCR alpha and TCR beta cDNA libraries, bearing sample barcodes and UMIs, were generated by 5'RACE using constant-segment primers. TCRdb called the 5' RACE reads again in MiXCR, with one record for every CDR3 protein. In the table there are roughly 150,000 distinct CDR3 sequences, about 25% of which are singletons. The sequenced sample was PBMCs or a T cell subset sorted from them (not recorded which). The receptor comes from an adult woman who had mild COVID-19 (a few samples of this study predate the infection). Cell type and time point are not known. The chain recombines TRBV7-8 with TRBJ1-5; 7 bases are a match to TRBD1. CDR3 sequence reads: CASSPRYRGEEHF. In nucleotides, the CDR3 is TGTGCCAGCAGCCCACGATACAGGGGAGAAGAGCATTTT.